This T cell receptor (beta chain) originates from a study of blood T cells in healthy people across ages. Study-wide findings and caveats: More naive CD4+ cells and higher diversity marked long-lived donors relative to aged donors.

CDR1 DFQATT and CDR2 SNEGSKA come from the germline V gene (reference sequence). This CDR3 is built from 18 residues. The junction had 10 bases not matched to a gene; V was cut back by 2 bases and J by 4 bases. This clonotype has a handful of counts. Its antigen remains unidentified. Combining a sample-barcoded 5' primer with a J-beta primer mix, a second PCR ran for roughly 7 to 11 cycles. Using its own MiXCR run on the 5' RACE reads, TCRdb lists one record per CDR3 protein. The sample yields 1.5 million to 2 million distinct CDR3 sequences, about two fifths seen once. Sequencing used blood. The TCR was taken from a human donor in good health. This chain joins TRBV20-1 and TRBJ2-6, with 11 positions matching TRBD1. CDR3 in DNA: TGCAGTGCTAGAAAAACCGGGACAGGGGGGACCGGGGCCAACGTCCTGACTTTC. Protein: CSARKTGTGGTGANVLTF.